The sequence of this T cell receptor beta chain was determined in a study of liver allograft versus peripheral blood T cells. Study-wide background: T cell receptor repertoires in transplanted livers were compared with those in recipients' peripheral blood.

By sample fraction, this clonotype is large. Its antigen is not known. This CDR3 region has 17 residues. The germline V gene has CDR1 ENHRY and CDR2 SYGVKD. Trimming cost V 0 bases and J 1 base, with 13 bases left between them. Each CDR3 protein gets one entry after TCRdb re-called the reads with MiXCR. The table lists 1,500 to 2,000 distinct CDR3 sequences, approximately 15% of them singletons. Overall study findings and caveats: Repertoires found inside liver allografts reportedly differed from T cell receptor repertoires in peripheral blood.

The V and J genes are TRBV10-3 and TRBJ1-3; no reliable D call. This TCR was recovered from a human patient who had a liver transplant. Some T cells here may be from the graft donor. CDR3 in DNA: TGTGCCATCAGTGAGTCCTTCGGACGGACTTCTGGAAACACCATATATTTT. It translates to CAISESFGRTSGNTIYF.